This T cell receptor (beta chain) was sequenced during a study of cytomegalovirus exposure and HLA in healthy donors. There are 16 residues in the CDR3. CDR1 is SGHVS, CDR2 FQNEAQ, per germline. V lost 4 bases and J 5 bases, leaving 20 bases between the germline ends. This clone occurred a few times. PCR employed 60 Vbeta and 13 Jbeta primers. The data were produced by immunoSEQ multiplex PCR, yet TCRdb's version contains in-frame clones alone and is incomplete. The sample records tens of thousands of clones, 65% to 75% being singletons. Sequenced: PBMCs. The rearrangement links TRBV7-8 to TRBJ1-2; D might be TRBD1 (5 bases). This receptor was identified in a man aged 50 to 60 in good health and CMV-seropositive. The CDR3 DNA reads TGTGCCAGCAGCTCTCCCCGGTGGAGGGGTGGGTATGGCTACACCTTC. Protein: CASSSPRWRGGYGYTF.